These T cell receptor beta chains were read from a single sample in a study of PD-1 blockade in classical Hodgkin lymphoma. TCRdb's copy holds only in-frame clones and misses some; the assay was immunoSEQ multiplex PCR. The sample lists tens of thousands of clones; roughly three quarters were seen once. The sequenced sample was peripheral blood mononuclear cells (PBMCs), obtained before the fourth cycle of nivolumab. These receptors were obtained from a human donor with classical Hodgkin lymphoma. CDR3s include the opening cysteine and the closing phenylalanine or tryptophan. The D gene is left open where the match is weak. Clone size is not always given. Where it is, it says once, few, many or a class for expanded clones.

clone size	D gene	V gene	J gene	CDR3 DNA	CDR3 protein
NA	TRBD1	TRBV7-9	TRBJ1-2	TGTGCCAGCAGCTTAGGGACAGGGAACTATGGCTACACCTTC	CASSLGTGNYGYTF
NA	NA	TRBV6-1	TRBJ1-1	TGTGCCAGCAGTGAGCAGGGGCGAACTGAAGCTTTCTTT	CASSEQGRTEAFF
NA	NA	TRBV9	TRBJ1-2	TGTGCCAGCAGCGCCCAGAGGTCAGGGGCGGGGAAGGGCTACACCTTC	CASSAQRSGAGKGYTF
NA	TRBD1	TRBV30	TRBJ2-6	TGTGCCAGGGACAGCTCTGGGGCCAACGTCCTGACTTTC	CARDSSGANVLTF
NA	TRBD2	TRBV15	TRBJ2-1	TGTGCCACCAGCAAGGGACTAGCGATGGATGAGCAGTTCTTC	CATSKGLAMDEQFF
NA	NA	TRBV28	TRBJ1-1	TGTGCCAGCAGTTTAATAGGGGGAACTGAAGCTTTCTTT	CASSLIGGTEAFF
NA	NA	TRBV5-1	TRBJ2-5	TGCGCCAGCAGCTTGTCAGGACAACTCCAAGAGACCCAGTACTTC	CASSLSGQLQETQYF
once	TRBD1	TRBV4-1	TRBJ1-1	TGCGCCAGCAGCCTCAACTGGGTCGGACAGGGGAGTTATGAAGCTTTCTTT	CASSLNWVGQGSYEAFF
NA	NA	TRBV28	TRBJ2-1	TGTGCCAGCAGTTCTACAGGCTACAATGAGCAGTTCTTC	CASSSTGYNEQFF
NA	NA	TRBV27	TRBJ1-2	TGTGCCAGCAGTTTATCCCGGACCTATGGCTACACCTTC	CASSLSRTYGYTF
NA	TRBD2	TRBV6-5	TRBJ2-7	TGTGCCAGCAGAGCACTAGCGGACTCCTACGAGCAGTACTTC	CASRALADSYEQYF
NA	NA	TRBV27	TRBJ1-4	TGTGCCAGCAAACGCGCTTGGACGGCTGCAACTAATGAAAAACTGTTTTTT	CASKRAWTAATNEKLFF
NA	TRBD2	TRBV29-1	TRBJ2-3	TGCAGCGTTAGGGGACTAGCGGGGATCACAGATACGCAGTATTTT	CSVRGLAGITDTQYF
medium-sized	TRBD1	TRBV13	TRBJ1-1	TGTGCCAGCAGCTCGGCCCGACAGGGGCAGGTGACTGAAGCTTTCTTT	CASSSARQGQVTEAFF
once	NA	TRBV4-1	TRBJ1-1	TGCGCCAGCAGCCCCGGACCCGTAGAAAGGAACACTGAAGCTTTCTTT	CASSPGPVERNTEAFF
NA	NA	TRBV28	TRBJ2-3	TGTGCCAGCACGGTTGGGGGGACAGATACGCAGTATTTT	CASTVGGTDTQYF
NA	NA	TRBV2	TRBJ1-1	TGTGCCAGCAGTGAAAACAGACTGAACACTGAAGCTTTCTTT	CASSENRLNTEAFF
NA	NA	TRBV5-1	TRBJ2-6	TGCGCCAGCAGCAGAAGACAGACCTCTGGGGCCAACGTCCTGACTTTC	CASSRRQTSGANVLTF
few	TRBD2	TRBV7-3	TRBJ2-1	TGTGCCAGCAGCTTACTTAGCGGGGGAGGGCCTCGGGGCAATGAGCAGTTCTTC	CASSLLSGGGPRGNEQFF
NA	NA	TRBV15	TRBJ2-7	TGTGCCACCAGCAGAGGGGCCGGGAGATTCTACGAGCAGTACTTC	CATSRGAGRFYEQYF
few	TRBD2	TRBV5-4	TRBJ2-3	TGTGCCAGCAGCTTGGATGGCGGGAGGGCGAGGGGTGCAGATACGCAGTATTTT	CASSLDGGRARGADTQYF
NA	NA	TRBV29-1	TRBJ1-2	TGCAGCCCCCCGCTATGGGACTATGGCTACACCTTC	CSPPLWDYGYTF
NA	NA	TRBV4-1	TRBJ1-1	TGCGCCAGCAGCCAAGACCTGGACGCTGAAGCTTTCTTT	CASSQDLDAEAFF
NA	NA	TRBV19	TRBJ2-2	TGTGCCAGTAGAGGGCAGGTGCCGAACACCGGGGAGCTGTTTTTT	CASRGQVPNTGELFF
NA	NA	TRBV5-4	TRBJ2-7	TGTGCCAGCAGCCCTGCGGCTCGGGTCTCCTACGAGCAGTACTTC	CASSPAARVSYEQYF
NA	NA	TRBV28	TRBJ1-1	TGTGCCAGCAGCTCTTCTCAGGCCGGGAACACTGAAGCTTTCTTT	CASSSSQAGNTEAFF
NA	NA	TRBV6-1	TRBJ2-3	TGTGCCAGCAGGGCAGGGTACACAGATACGCAGTATTTT	CASRAGYTDTQYF
NA	NA	TRBV27	TRBJ1-1	TGTGCCAGCAGTGTCCGACAGCGGGGGAACACTGAAGCTTTCTTT	CASSVRQRGNTEAFF
NA	NA	TRBV7-6	TRBJ2-1	TGTGCCAGCAGCTTAGCGGACACAGTAGGAAGGAATGAGCAGTTCTTC	CASSLADTVGRNEQFF
medium-sized	TRBD1	TRBV29-1	TRBJ1-2	TGCAGCGTTGGGGTCGTTCCGGGACAGGACACCGATAACTATGGCTACACCTTC	CSVGVVPGQDTDNYGYTF
NA	NA	TRBV7-9	TRBJ1-2	TGTGCCAGCAGCTTCGAGGCCCGGAAAACACGCTATGGCTACACCTTC	CASSFEARKTRYGYTF
NA	NA	TRBV4-2	TRBJ2-2	TGTGCCAGCAGCCAAGACCGCGGGACTGGCGGGGAGCTGTTTTTT	CASSQDRGTGGELFF
NA	NA	TRBV10-3	TRBJ1-6	TGTGCCATCAGTGAGTCGTCTGGGCCTTCACCCCTCCACTTT	CAISESSGPSPLHF
NA	NA	TRBV27	TRBJ1-3	TGTGCCAGCAGTTCCGGGGGTTACTCTGGAAACACCATATATTTT	CASSSGGYSGNTIYF
NA	TRBD1	TRBV7-2	TRBJ2-1	TGTGCCAGCAGCTATAGGACAGGGGAAGATGAGCAGTTCTTC	CASSYRTGEDEQFF
NA	NA	TRBV15	TRBJ2-1	TGTGCCACCAGCAGAGCCATAGATGATAGCGGCGATGAGCAGTTCTTC	CATSRAIDDSGDEQFF
NA	NA	TRBV6-5	TRBJ1-2	TGTGCCAGCAGTTACGGCAGGGGTACTTCTAACTATGGCTACACCTTC	CASSYGRGTSNYGYTF
NA	TRBD1	TRBV6-5	TRBJ2-7	TGTGCCAGCAGTTCCTACAGGGGCGAGCAGTACTTC	CASSSYRGEQYF
NA	NA	TRBV4-2	TRBJ2-7	TGTGCCAGCAGTACAGGGATCTACGAGCAGTACTTC	CASSTGIYEQYF
NA	NA	TRBV2	TRBJ2-1	TGTGCCAGCAGTGAGGGGCAGGGCCTTGAGCAGTTCTTC	CASSEGQGLEQFF
NA	TRBD1	TRBV10-3	TRBJ1-1	TGTGCCATCAGTGCGTGGGACAGGGTGGACACTGAAGCTTTCTTT	CAISAWDRVDTEAFF
NA	NA	TRBV30	TRBJ1-1	TGTGCCTGGATGAGGGCTTTTTCCACTGAAGCTTTCTTT	CAWMRAFSTEAFF
NA	TRBD2	TRBV2	TRBJ2-1	TGTGCCAGCAGTGAACTACTCGGGACTACCTACAATGAGCAGTTCTTC	CASSELLGTTYNEQFF
NA	NA	TRBV6-1	TRBJ2-6	TGTGCCAGCTGGGCAGGGCGCTCTGGGGCCAACGTCCTGACTTTC	CASWAGRSGANVLTF
NA	NA	TRBV27	TRBJ2-5	TGTGCCAGCAGCCCAATCACCAGAGGGGTTGAGACCCAGTACTTC	CASSPITRGVETQYF
NA	TRBD2	TRBV27	TRBJ2-1	TGTGCCAGCAGTTTAGGTAGCGGGGGGGCCATTGAGCAGTTCTTC	CASSLGSGGAIEQFF
NA	TRBD2	TRBV2	TRBJ2-3	TGTGCCAGCCAAGCCGGGGGGAACACAGATACGCAGTATTTT	CASQAGGNTDTQYF
few	NA	TRBV19	TRBJ1-5	TGTGCCAGTAGGTCATGGGGAAGGGGAGGCAATCAGCCCCAGCATTTT	CASRSWGRGGNQPQHF
NA	NA	TRBV13	TRBJ2-1	TGTGCCAGCAGCTTAGGACCGACTAACAATGAGCAGTTCTTC	CASSLGPTNNEQFF
NA	NA	TRBV14	TRBJ1-2	TGTGCCAGCAGCCAATCCTTTGGGGCCTATGGCTACACCTTC	CASSQSFGAYGYTF
NA	TRBD1	TRBV25-1	TRBJ2-3	TGTGCCAGCAGTGATCACCGGACAGGGAGTGTAGCTACGCAGTATTTT	CASSDHRTGSVATQYF
NA	NA	TRBV18	TRBJ2-7	TGTGCCAGCTCACACGGCAAGGACGAGCAGTACTTC	CASSHGKDEQYF
NA	NA	TRBV7-9	TRBJ2-3	TGTGCCAGCAGCTTAGGGGGAACAGGGCTATCAGATACGCAGTATTTT	CASSLGGTGLSDTQYF
NA	NA	TRBV27	TRBJ1-1	TGTGCCAGCAGCCTAACACAGGGTAGGACTGAAGCTTTCTTT	CASSLTQGRTEAFF
few	NA	TRBV9	TRBJ1-1	TGTGCCAGCAGCCTATCGGACGGATTGAACACTGAAGCTTTCTTT	CASSLSDGLNTEAFF
once	TRBD1	TRBV5-8	TRBJ1-2	TGTGCCAGCAGCGAGACCGGGACAGGGATCTATGGCTACACCTTC	CASSETGTGIYGYTF
NA	NA	TRBV11-2	TRBJ2-3	TGTGCCAGCAGCTCGAACAGAGGCCCAGATACGCAGTATTTT	CASSSNRGPDTQYF